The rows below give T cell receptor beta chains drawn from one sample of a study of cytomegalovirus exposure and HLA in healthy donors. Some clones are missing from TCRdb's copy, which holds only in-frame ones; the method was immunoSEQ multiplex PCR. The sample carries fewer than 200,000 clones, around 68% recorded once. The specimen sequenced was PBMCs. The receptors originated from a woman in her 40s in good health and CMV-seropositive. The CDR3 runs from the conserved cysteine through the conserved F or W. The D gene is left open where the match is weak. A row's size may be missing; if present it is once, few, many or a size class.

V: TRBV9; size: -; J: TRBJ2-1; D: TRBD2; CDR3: CASSRLVSSGTVQFF; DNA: TGTGCCAGCAGCCGTTTGGTGTCTAGCGGGACCGTGCAGTTCTTC
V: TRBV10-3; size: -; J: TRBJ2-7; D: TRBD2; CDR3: CAISASGAYEQYF; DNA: TGTGCCATCAGTGCTAGCGGGGCCTACGAGCAGTACTTC
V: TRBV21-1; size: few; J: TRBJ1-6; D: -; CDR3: CASSQKGTVNSPLHF; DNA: TGTGCCAGCAGCCAAAAGGGGACAGTTAATTCACCCCTCCACTTT
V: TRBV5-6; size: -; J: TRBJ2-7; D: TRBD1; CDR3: CASSFYFADRGPYEQYF; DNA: TGTGCCAGCAGCTTTTATTTCGCGGACAGGGGGCCCTACGAGCAGTACTTC
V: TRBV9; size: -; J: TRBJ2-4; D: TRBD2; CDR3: CASSDLSGGANIQYF; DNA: TGTGCCAGCAGCGACCTAAGCGGGGGGGCAAACATTCAGTACTTC
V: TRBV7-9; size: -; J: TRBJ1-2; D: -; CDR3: CASSYRTEPNYGYTF; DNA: TGTGCCAGCAGCTACCGGACAGAACCCAACTATGGCTACACCTTC
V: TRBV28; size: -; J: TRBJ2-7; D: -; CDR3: CASSLRLVPLEQYF; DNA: TGTGCCAGCAGTTTAAGGCTAGTCCCCCTCGAGCAGTACTTC
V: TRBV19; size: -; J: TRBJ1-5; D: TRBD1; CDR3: CASSGTGGSNQPQHF; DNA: TGTGCCAGTAGTGGGACAGGGGGTAGCAATCAGCCCCAGCATTTT
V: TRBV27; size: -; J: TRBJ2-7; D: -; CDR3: CASKQQGTYEQYF; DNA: TGTGCCAGCAAACAGCAGGGGACCTACGAGCAGTACTTC
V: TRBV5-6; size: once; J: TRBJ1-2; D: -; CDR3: CASSFSSANYGYPF; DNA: TGTGCCAGCAGCTTTAGCTCAGCTAACTATGGCTACCCCTTC
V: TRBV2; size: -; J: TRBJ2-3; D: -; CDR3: CASLRDWSTGTQYF; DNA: TGTGCCAGTTTGCGCGACTGGAGCACAGGTACGCAGTATTTT
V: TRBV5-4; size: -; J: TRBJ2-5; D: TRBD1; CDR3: CASSFLEQGSQETQYF; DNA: TGTGCCAGCAGCTTTCTAGAACAGGGGAGCCAAGAGACCCAGTACTTC
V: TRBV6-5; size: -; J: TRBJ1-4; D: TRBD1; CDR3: CASRRQGADEKLFF; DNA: TGTGCCAGCAGGAGACAGGGGGCGGATGAAAAACTGTTTTTT
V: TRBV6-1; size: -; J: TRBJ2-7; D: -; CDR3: CASSFGAYEQYF; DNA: TGTGCCAGCAGTTTCGGAGCCTACGAGCAGTACTTC
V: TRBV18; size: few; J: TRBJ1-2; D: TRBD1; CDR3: CASSLPNRGDGYTF; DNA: TGTGCCAGCTCACTGCCTAACAGGGGGGATGGCTACACCTTC
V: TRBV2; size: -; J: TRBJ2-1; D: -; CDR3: CASSIRDNEQFF; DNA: TGTGCCAGCAGTATAAGAGATAATGAGCAGTTCTTC
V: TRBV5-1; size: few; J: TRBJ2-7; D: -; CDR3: CASSFSQPAGSSSYEQYF; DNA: TGCGCCAGCAGCTTTAGCCAGCCGGCGGGGTCAAGCTCCTACGAGCAGTACTTC
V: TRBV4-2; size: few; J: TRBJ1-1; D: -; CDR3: CASSQDIPENTEAFF; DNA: TGTGCCAGCAGCCAGGACATCCCAGAGAACACTGAAGCTTTCTTT
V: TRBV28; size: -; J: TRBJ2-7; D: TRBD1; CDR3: CASSLFSGQGPSEQYF; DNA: TGTGCCAGCAGTTTATTTTCGGGACAGGGGCCGTCCGAGCAGTACTTC
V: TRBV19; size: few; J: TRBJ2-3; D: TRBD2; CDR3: CASSIVLGLAADTQYF; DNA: TGTGCCAGTAGTATAGTTTTGGGACTAGCAGCCGATACGCAGTATTTT
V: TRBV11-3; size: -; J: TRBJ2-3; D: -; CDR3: CASSLGASGTTDTQYF; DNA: TGTGCCAGCAGCTTGGGGGCTAGCGGTACCACAGATACGCAGTATTTT
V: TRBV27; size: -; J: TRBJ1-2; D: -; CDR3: CASSYLDSAYGYTF; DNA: TGTGCCAGCAGTTACCTTGACAGTGCCTATGGCTACACCTTC
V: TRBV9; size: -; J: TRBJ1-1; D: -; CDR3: CASSVGTGANTEAFF; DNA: TGTGCCAGCAGCGTGGGCACTGGGGCGAACACTGAAGCTTTCTTT
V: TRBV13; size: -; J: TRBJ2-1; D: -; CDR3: CASSLGGREYNEQFF; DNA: TGTGCCAGCAGCTTAGGTGGCAGGGAATACAATGAGCAGTTCTTC
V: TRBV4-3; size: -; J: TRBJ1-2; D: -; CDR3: CASSQARQDYYGYTF; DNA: TGCGCCAGCAGCCAAGCTAGACAGGACTACTATGGCTACACCTTC